Listed below are T cell receptor beta chains from one sample, sequenced in a study of beta chain features in type 1 diabetes. The table came from immunoSEQ multiplex PCR; TCRdb's copy has only in-frame clones and leaves some out. Of about 230,000 clones in the sample, 9.6% were seen once. The specimen was naive CD4+ T cells from blood. The receptor set was obtained from a woman aged 18-29 years in good health. Each CDR3 is given with its conserved first and last residue. The D gene is left open where the match is weak. Not every row has a clone size; where given, it reads once, few, many or a size class.

CDR3nt	CDR3aa	v_gene	d_gene	abundance	j_gene
TGTGCCAGTAGTAGTGGGACACGGATCTACGAGCAGTACTTC	CASSSGTRIYEQYF	TRBV19	NA	NA	TRBJ2-7
TGTGCCAGCAGCTTAACGGGGGATGAGCAGTTCTTC	CASSLTGDEQFF	TRBV7-9	NA	many	TRBJ2-1
TGTGCCATCAGTCACGACGTGTCCGGGGACAGCCGGCGAGAGACCCAGTACTTC	CAISHDVSGDSRRETQYF	TRBV10-3	TRBD1	few	TRBJ2-5
TGTGCCAGCAGACGAGGGACTAGCGGCCTCTACAATGAGCAGTTCTTC	CASRRGTSGLYNEQFF	TRBV11-2	TRBD2	NA	TRBJ2-1
TGTGCCAGCAGTCAAAGGACAGCGCAAGAGACCCAGTACTTC	CASSQRTAQETQYF	TRBV28	NA	NA	TRBJ2-5
TGTGCCAGCAGCTTCGGGGCTAGCGGGGGGGTCCAGGAGCAGTTCTTC	CASSFGASGGVQEQFF	TRBV11-2	TRBD2	NA	TRBJ2-1
TGTGCCAGCAACCCCCTTGGAGGGAAATCTGAAGCTTTCTTT	CASNPLGGKSEAFF	TRBV6-5	NA	few	TRBJ1-1
TGTGCCAGCAGCGTGGGACAGGCTGACTATGGCTACACCTTC	CASSVGQADYGYTF	TRBV5-4	TRBD1	NA	TRBJ1-2
TGTGCCAGCAGCGTAGATCCAGGGTCAGGGATTCTCTACGAGCAGTACTTC	CASSVDPGSGILYEQYF	TRBV9	NA	NA	TRBJ2-7
TGCAGTGCTAGTTTAGCAGATACGCAGTATTTT	CSASLADTQYF	TRBV20-1	NA	few	TRBJ2-3
TGTGCCAGCAGCCAAGATCTCGGGGGGGCGAATGAGCAGTTCTTC	CASSQDLGGANEQFF	TRBV14	TRBD2	many	TRBJ2-1
TGTGCCAGCAGACAGGGATCCCCCATCTACTATGGCTACACCTTC	CASRQGSPIYYGYTF	TRBV2	NA	NA	TRBJ1-2
TGTGCCTGGAGTGGGACAAAGGATAGAACCTATGGCTACACCTTC	CAWSGTKDRTYGYTF	TRBV30	NA	NA	TRBJ1-2
TGTGCCAGCAGTCTAGACAGGGTGAACACTGAAGCTTTCTTT	CASSLDRVNTEAFF	TRBV2	TRBD1	NA	TRBJ1-1
TGTGCCAGCAATGTTAACAATGAGCAGTTCTTC	CASNVNNEQFF	TRBV2	NA	few	TRBJ2-1
TGTGCCAGCAGTGATCACAGTTGGAATCAGCCCCAGCATTTT	CASSDHSWNQPQHF	TRBV2	NA	NA	TRBJ1-5
TGTGCCAGCAGTGTCGGCGGATACACTGAAGCTTTCTTT	CASSVGGYTEAFF	TRBV2	NA	few	TRBJ1-1
TGTGCCAGCAGCTGGGGGGGGGAGCAGTTCTTC	CASSWGGEQFF	TRBV7-9	TRBD2	few	TRBJ2-1
TGTGCCAGCAGCATAGGGGGGGACTACGAGCAGTACTTC	CASSIGGDYEQYF	TRBV21-1	NA	few	TRBJ2-7
TGTGCCACCAGCAGAGACAAGGGCAGGGTCGAAAACGGGGAGCTGTTTTTT	CATSRDKGRVENGELFF	TRBV15	NA	NA	TRBJ2-2
TGTGCCTGGAGCCCTGACAGGGGCAGTTGGAATGGCTACACCTTC	CAWSPDRGSWNGYTF	TRBV30	TRBD1	NA	TRBJ1-2
TGCGCCAGCAGCTTGGGACTAGCGGGGGGGAATGAGCAGTTCTTC	CASSLGLAGGNEQFF	TRBV5-1	TRBD2	NA	TRBJ2-1
TGTGCCAGCAGTGACAAACATGGCAATCAGCCCCAGCATTTT	CASSDKHGNQPQHF	TRBV6-1	NA	few	TRBJ1-5
TGTGCCAGCAGCACGGCTACAGGGGGAGTTACTGAAGCTTTCTTT	CASSTATGGVTEAFF	TRBV9	TRBD1	few	TRBJ1-1
TGTGCCTGGAGCGGACTAGCGGGGGTCACAGATACGCAGTATTTT	CAWSGLAGVTDTQYF	TRBV30	TRBD2	NA	TRBJ2-3
TGTGCCTGGAGCGGCGGTCTCCTGGAGACCCAGTACTTC	CAWSGGLLETQYF	TRBV30	NA	few	TRBJ2-5
TGTGCCTGGAGTTCGAGGACAGGGTACTCACCCCTCCACTTT	CAWSSRTGYSPLHF	TRBV30	TRBD1	NA	TRBJ1-6
TGTGCCAGCACCCTTGACGGACAGGTCTCTGCTGGCTACACCTTC	CASTLDGQVSAGYTF	TRBV2	TRBD1	NA	TRBJ1-2
TGTGCCAGCGCCAAGAGCCCAGATACGCAGTATTTT	CASAKSPDTQYF	TRBV11-3	NA	NA	TRBJ2-3
TGTGCCAGCAGTGCCGAACGGGATTATGAAGCTTTCTTT	CASSAERDYEAFF	TRBV2	NA	few	TRBJ1-1
TGTGCCTGGAGGCAGGTTAATACGCAGTATTTT	CAWRQVNTQYF	TRBV30	NA	few	TRBJ2-3
TGCGCCAGCAGCCAAGGAGTGCGGGGGCAGAACACTGAAGCTTTCTTT	CASSQGVRGQNTEAFF	TRBV4-1	NA	few	TRBJ1-1
TGTGCCAGCAGCCAAGATTTGTCTGGACAGGGGGCCTCTAATGAAAAACTGTTTTTT	CASSQDLSGQGASNEKLFF	TRBV4-2	TRBD1	few	TRBJ1-4
TGTGCCAGCAGCTTATTCCCGGGTCGATTTGAAGCTTTCTTT	CASSLFPGRFEAFF	TRBV7-9	NA	few	TRBJ1-1
TGTGCCAGCAGCTTGAGGCCTGACAGGGGACTCAATCAGCCCCAGCATTTT	CASSLRPDRGLNQPQHF	TRBV5-6	TRBD1	few	TRBJ1-5
TGCGCCAGCACCCGCGATGCACAGGGGCTATCCTACGAGCAGTACTTC	CASTRDAQGLSYEQYF	TRBV5-1	TRBD1	few	TRBJ2-7
TGCGCCAGCAGCCTGGGACTAGCGGGACCCTCCCCCGAGCAGTACTTC	CASSLGLAGPSPEQYF	TRBV5-1	TRBD2	NA	TRBJ2-7
TGCGCCAGCAGCCAAGTTGAGAGTCGCAGGGGCGAGCAGTACTTC	CASSQVESRRGEQYF	TRBV4-1	NA	NA	TRBJ2-7
TGTGCCAGTAGTATAGCTTCGCGGAGCACAGATACGCAGTATTTT	CASSIASRSTDTQYF	TRBV19	NA	NA	TRBJ2-3
TGCGCCAGCAGCCGGGTGACAGGGGACTCACCCCTCCACTTT	CASSRVTGDSPLHF	TRBV5-1	TRBD1	few	TRBJ1-6
TGTGCCAGCAGCCGAGGGACTAGCGGGGGCCAAACGAACACCGGGGAGCTGTTTTTT	CASSRGTSGGQTNTGELFF	TRBV9	TRBD2	NA	TRBJ2-2
TGTGCCAGCCGGCGGGGCGGGATCTACGAGCAGTACTTC	CASRRGGIYEQYF	TRBV27	NA	few	TRBJ2-7
TGTGCCAGCAGCTCGACGCGGATAAACTATGGCTACACCTTC	CASSSTRINYGYTF	TRBV27	NA	NA	TRBJ1-2
TGTGCCAGCCGACCGGACAGGGGGCAACCCTACGAGCAGTACTTC	CASRPDRGQPYEQYF	TRBV5-4	TRBD1	few	TRBJ2-7
TGTGCCAGCGCTCCAGGGGGCTATGAGACCCAGTACTTC	CASAPGGYETQYF	TRBV6-5	TRBD1	NA	TRBJ2-5
TGTGCCATCAGTGGAGCGGGGACAGGAGACTACGAGCAGTACTTC	CAISGAGTGDYEQYF	TRBV10-3	NA	few	TRBJ2-7
TGCGCCAGCAGCTTGGCCGTACTAGCAAATACGCAGTATTTT	CASSLAVLANTQYF	TRBV5-1	NA	NA	TRBJ2-3
TGTGCCAGTAGTGACACAGGGTCAGATACGCAGTATTTT	CASSDTGSDTQYF	TRBV19	NA	NA	TRBJ2-3
TGTGCCAGCAGCCAAGACAAGTCCGAGCAGTACTTC	CASSQDKSEQYF	TRBV2	NA	few	TRBJ2-7
TGTGCCTGGAGGGCCGAGACAGGGAGGAGTCCCTATGGCTACACCTTC	CAWRAETGRSPYGYTF	TRBV30	TRBD1	few	TRBJ1-2
TGTGCCAGCAGCTCCTACCAGGCGGGCAACACTGAAGCTTTCTTT	CASSSYQAGNTEAFF	TRBV7-2	NA	few	TRBJ1-1
TGTGCCAGCAGCCTGGGGGTAGCGGGGACCAATGAGCAGTTCTTC	CASSLGVAGTNEQFF	TRBV5-4	TRBD2	few	TRBJ2-1
TGTGCCAGCAGCCCGGGACTAGCGGGAGGGCCACGAGATACGCAGTATTTT	CASSPGLAGGPRDTQYF	TRBV5-4	TRBD2	few	TRBJ2-3
TGTGCCAGCAGCGGGACTAGCGGTATCACAGATACGCAGTATTTT	CASSGTSGITDTQYF	TRBV6-6	TRBD2	few	TRBJ2-3
TGTGCCAGCAGTCCCGGACAGGGGGCCAACACTGAAGCTTTCTTT	CASSPGQGANTEAFF	TRBV6-1	TRBD1	few	TRBJ1-1